This TCR beta chain was sequenced for a study of cytomegalovirus exposure and HLA in healthy donors. Study-level results: Most TCR sequences were rare, but some public TCRs occurred in many donors. Later analysis demonstrated an association between a missense DCLRE1C variant and TCR beta V- and J-gene trimming.

Primers for the PCR totalled 60 Vbeta and 13 Jbeta. The repertoire was sequenced with immunoSEQ multiplex PCR; TCRdb's copy has only in-frame clones and lacks some. The table shows 80,000 or so clones, with 75% to 85% occurring only once. V was clipped by 3 bases and J by 6 bases; unmatched bases: 2. CDR3 length: 14 residues. Germline V gene lookup returns CDR1 WSHSY and CDR2 SAAADI. A note on this clone: Antigen: not known.

The sequenced sample was PBMCs. This clonotype originated in a man aged 35 to 55 in good health and CMV-seronegative. The chain carries TRBV10-2 and TRBJ2-1; 10 positions match TRBD2. In DNA form, the CDR3 reads TGCGCCAGCAGTGAAGCGGGGGGGCCCAATGAGCAGTTCTTC. Its translation: CASSEAGGPNEQFF.